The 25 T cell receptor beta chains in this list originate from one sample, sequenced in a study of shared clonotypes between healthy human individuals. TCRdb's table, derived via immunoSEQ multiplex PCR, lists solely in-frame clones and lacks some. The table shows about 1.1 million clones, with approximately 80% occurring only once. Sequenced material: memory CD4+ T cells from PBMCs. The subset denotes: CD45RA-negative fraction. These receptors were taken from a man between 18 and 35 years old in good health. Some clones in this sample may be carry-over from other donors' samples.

The CDR3 loop is CASSQDYIQGGTDTQYF. Written as DNA, the CDR3 is TGCGCCAGCAGCCAAGATTATATACAGGGGGGGACAGATACGCAGTATTTT. The gene calls are TRBV4-1 and TRBJ2-3, with D perhaps TRBD1 (8 bases). The V end was cut by 0 bases, the J end by 3 bases, with 16 bases between. The CDR3 has 17 amino acids. Germline lookup yields CDR1 MGHRA and CDR2 YSYEKL.

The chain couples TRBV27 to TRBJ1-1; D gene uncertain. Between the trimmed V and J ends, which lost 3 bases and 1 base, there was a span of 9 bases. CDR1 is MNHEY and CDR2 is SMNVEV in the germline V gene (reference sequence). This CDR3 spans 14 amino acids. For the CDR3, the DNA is TGTGCCAGCAGTTTGCAAGTGCCGAACACTGAAGCTTTCTTT. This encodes CASSLQVPNTEAFF.

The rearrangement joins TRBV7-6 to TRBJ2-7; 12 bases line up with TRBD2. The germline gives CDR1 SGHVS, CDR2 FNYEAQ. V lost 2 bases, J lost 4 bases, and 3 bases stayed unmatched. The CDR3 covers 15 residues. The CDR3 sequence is CASSLFLAGGYEQYF. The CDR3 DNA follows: TGTGCCAGCAGCTTATTCCTAGCGGGAGGGTACGAGCAGTACTTC. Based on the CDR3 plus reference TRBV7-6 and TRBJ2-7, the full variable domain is GAGVSQSPRYKVTKRGQDVALRCDPISGHVSLYWYRQALGQGPEFLTYFNYEAQQDKSGLPNDRFSAERPEGSISTLTIQRTEQRDSAMYRCASSLFLAGGYEQYFGPGTRLTVT.

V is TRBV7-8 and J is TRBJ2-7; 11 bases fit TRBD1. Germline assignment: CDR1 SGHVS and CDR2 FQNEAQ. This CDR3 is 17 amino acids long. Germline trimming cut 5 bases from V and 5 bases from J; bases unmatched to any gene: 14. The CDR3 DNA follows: TGTGCCAGCAGCCCTGGGGGCGGACAGGGGGCTTTGAACGAGCAGTACTTC. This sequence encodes CASSPGGGQGALNEQYF.

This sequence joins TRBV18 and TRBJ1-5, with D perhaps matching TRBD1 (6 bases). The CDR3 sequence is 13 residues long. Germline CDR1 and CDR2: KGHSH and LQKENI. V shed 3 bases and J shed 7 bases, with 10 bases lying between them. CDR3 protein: CASSPGQIQPQHF. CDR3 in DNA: TGTGCCAGCTCACCCGGACAGATACAGCCCCAGCATTTT.

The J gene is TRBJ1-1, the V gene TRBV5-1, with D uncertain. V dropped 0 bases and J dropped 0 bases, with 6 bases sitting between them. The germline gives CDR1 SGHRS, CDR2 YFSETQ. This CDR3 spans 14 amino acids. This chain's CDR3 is CASSLGELNTEAFF. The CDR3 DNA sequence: TGCGCCAGCAGCTTGGGGGAGCTGAACACTGAAGCTTTCTTT.

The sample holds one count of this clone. CDR3 coding DNA: TGTGCCAGCAGTACAGGAAGGTTCCACGAGCAGTACTTC. It encodes CASSTGRFHEQYF. The V gene is TRBV6-6, the J gene TRBJ2-7; weak D call: TRBD1 (5 bases). Germline lookup yields CDR1 MNHNY and CDR2 SVGAGI (reference sequence). The CDR3 totals 13 residues. Trimming pared 5 bases from V and 5 bases from J, leaving 13 bases between.

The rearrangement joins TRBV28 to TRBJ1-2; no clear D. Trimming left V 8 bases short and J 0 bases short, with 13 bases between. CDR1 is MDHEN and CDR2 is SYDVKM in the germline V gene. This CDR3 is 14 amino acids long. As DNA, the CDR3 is TGTGCCAGCTCGGTGGCAGGAGCTAACTATGGCTACACCTTC. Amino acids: CASSVAGANYGYTF.

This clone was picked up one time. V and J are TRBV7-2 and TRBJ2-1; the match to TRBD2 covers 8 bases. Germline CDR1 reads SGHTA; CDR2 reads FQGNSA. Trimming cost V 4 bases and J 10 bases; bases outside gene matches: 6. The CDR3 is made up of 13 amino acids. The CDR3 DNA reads TGTGCCAGCAGCTCCACTAGCGGAGCCGAGCAGTTCTTC. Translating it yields CASSSTSGAEQFF.

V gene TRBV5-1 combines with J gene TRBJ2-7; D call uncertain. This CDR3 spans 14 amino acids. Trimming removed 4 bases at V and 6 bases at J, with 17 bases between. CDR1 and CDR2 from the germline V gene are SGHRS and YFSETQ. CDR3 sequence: CASSVIRPDGEQYF. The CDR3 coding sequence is TGCGCCAGCAGCGTGATACGACCCGACGGCGAGCAGTACTTC.

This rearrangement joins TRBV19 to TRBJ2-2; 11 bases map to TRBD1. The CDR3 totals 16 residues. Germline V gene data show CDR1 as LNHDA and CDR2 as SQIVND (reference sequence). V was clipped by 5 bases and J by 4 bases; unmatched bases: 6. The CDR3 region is CASSSGQGAGTGELFF. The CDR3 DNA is TGTGCCAGTAGTTCTGGACAGGGGGCTGGCACCGGGGAGCTGTTTTTT.

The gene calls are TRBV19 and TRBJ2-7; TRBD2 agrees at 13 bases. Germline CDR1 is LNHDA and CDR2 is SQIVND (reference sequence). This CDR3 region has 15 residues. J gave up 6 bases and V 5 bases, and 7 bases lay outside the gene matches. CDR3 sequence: CASSVTSGRAVEQYF. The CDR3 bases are TGTGCCAGTAGTGTTACTAGCGGGAGGGCGGTCGAGCAGTACTTC.

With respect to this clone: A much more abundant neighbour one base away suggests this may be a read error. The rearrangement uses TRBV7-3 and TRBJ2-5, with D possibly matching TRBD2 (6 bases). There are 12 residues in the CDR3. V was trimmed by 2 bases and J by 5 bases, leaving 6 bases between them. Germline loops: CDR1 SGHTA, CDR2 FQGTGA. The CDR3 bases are TGTGCCAGCAGCTTAGCGGGGGAGACCCAGTACTTC. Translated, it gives CASSLAGETQYF.

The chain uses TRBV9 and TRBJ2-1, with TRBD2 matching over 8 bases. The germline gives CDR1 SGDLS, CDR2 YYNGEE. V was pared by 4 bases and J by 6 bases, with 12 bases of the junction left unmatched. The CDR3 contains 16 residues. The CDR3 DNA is TGTGCCAGCAGCCTCCCACTAGCGGCAGGGGTCAATGAGCAGTTCTTC. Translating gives CASSLPLAAGVNEQFF.

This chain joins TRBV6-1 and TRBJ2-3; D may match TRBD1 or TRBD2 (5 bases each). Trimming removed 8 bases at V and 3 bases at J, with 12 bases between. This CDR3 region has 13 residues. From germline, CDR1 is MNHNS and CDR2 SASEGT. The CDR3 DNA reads TGTGCCAGCTGGGGGTGGGAGACAGATACGCAGTATTTT. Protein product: CASWGWETDTQYF.

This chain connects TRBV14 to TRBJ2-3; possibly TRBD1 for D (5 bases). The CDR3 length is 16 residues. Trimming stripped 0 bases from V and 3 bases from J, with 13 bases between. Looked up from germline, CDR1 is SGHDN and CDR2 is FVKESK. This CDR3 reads CASSQDVQWTTDTQYF. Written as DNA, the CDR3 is TGTGCCAGCAGCCAAGACGTTCAATGGACAACAGATACGCAGTATTTT.

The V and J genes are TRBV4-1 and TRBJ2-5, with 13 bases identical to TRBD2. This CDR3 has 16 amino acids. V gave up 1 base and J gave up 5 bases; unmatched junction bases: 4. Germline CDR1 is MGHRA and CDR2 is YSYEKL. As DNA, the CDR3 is TGCGCCAGCAGCCAAGGACTAGCGGGAGGAGGGGAGACCCAGTACTTC. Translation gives CASSQGLAGGGETQYF.

The DNA for the CDR3 is TGTGCCAGTAGTATTGGCGGGGGTGGCGAGACCCAGTACTTC. Its protein product is CASSIGGGGETQYF. The rearrangement joins TRBV19 to TRBJ2-5; 7 bases match TRBD2. Germline lookup yields CDR1 LNHDA and CDR2 SQIVND (reference sequence). This CDR3 is built from 14 residues. The junction had 6 bases not matched to a gene; V was cut back by 3 bases and J by 5 bases.

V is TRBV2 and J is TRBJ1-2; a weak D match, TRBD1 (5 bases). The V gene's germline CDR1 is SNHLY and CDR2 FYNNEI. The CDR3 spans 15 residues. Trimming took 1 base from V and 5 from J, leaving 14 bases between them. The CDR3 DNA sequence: TGTGCCAGCAGTGAAGGAGTCAGGGTAGGATATGGCTACACCTTC. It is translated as CASSEGVRVGYGYTF.

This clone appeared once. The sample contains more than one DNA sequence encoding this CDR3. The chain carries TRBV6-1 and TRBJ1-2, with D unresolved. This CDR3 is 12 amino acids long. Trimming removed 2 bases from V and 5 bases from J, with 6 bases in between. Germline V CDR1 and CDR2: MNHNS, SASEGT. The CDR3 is CASSETVYGYTF. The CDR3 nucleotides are TGTGCCAGCAGTGAAACTGTATATGGCTACACCTTC.

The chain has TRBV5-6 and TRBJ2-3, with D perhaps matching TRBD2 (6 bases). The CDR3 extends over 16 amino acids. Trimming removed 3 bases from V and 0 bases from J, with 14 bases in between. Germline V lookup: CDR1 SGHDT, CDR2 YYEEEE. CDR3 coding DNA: TGTGCCAGCAGCTATTCGGGACTCCGTAGCACAGATACGCAGTATTTT. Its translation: CASSYSGLRSTDTQYF.

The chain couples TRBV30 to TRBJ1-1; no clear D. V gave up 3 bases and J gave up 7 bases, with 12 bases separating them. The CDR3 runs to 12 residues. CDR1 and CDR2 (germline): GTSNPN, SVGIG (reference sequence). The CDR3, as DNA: TGTGCCTGGAGCCGGGTAAGGAGTGAAGCTTTCTTT. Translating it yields CAWSRVRSEAFF.

The CDR3 sequence: CASSVAIGLSNEQFF. CDR3 DNA sequence: TGTGCCAGCAGCGTAGCGATAGGACTTAGCAATGAGCAGTTCTTC. V usage is TRBV9 and J usage is TRBJ2-1, with a tentative D call TRBD2 (5 bases). The germline V and J ends were trimmed by 0 bases and 6 bases, with 13 bases remaining between them. Germline values: CDR1 SGDLS, CDR2 YYNGEE. CDR3 size: 15 residues. Full variable domain (outside the CDR3, taken from reference TRBV9 and TRBJ2-1): DSGVTQTPKHLITATGQRVTLRCSPRSGDLSVYWYQQSLDQGLQFLIQYYNGEERAKGNILERFSAQQFPDLHSELNLSSLELGDSALYFCASSVAIGLSNEQFFGPGTRLTVL.

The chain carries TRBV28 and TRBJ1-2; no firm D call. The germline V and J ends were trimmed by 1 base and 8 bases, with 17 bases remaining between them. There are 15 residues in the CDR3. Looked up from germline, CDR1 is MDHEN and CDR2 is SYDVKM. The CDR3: CASSLSGARGFGYTF. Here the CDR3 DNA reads TGTGCCAGCAGTTTATCGGGTGCCCGAGGATTCGGCTACACCTTC.

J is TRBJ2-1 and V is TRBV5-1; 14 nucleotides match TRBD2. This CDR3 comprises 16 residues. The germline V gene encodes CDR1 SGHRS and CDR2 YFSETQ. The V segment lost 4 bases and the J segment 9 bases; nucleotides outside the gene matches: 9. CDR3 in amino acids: CASSGWGLAGAVEQFF. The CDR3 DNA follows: TGCGCCAGCAGCGGCTGGGGACTAGCGGGAGCGGTTGAGCAGTTCTTC.